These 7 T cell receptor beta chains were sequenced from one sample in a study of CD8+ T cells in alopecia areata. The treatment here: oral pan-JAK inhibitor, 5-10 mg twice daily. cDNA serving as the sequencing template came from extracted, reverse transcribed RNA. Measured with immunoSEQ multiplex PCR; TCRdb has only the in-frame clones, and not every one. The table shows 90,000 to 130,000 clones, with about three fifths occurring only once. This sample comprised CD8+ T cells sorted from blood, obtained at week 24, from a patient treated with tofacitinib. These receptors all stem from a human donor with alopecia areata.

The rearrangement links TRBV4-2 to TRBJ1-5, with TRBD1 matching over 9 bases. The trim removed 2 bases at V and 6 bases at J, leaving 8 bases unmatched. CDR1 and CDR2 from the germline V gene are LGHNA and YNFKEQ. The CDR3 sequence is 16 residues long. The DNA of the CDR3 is TGTGCCAGCAGCCAATCGGGAACAGGGGGCGGTCAGCCCCAGCATTTT. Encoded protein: CASSQSGTGGGQPQHF.

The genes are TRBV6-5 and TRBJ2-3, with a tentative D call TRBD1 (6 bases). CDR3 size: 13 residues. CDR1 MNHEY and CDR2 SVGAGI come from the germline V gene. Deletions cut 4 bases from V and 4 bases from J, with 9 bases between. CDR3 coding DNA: TGTGCCAGCAGTTGGACAGATGCAGATACGCAGTATTTT. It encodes CASSWTDADTQYF.

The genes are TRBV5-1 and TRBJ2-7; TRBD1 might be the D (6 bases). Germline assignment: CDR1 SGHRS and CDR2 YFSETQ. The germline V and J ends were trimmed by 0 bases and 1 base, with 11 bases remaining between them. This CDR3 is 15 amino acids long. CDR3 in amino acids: CASSLGRGRSYEQYF. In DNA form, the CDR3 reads TGCGCCAGCAGCTTGGGCAGGGGTCGATCCTACGAGCAGTACTTC. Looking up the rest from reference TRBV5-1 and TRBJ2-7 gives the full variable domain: KAGVTQTPRYLIKTRGQQVTLSCSPISGHRSVSWYQQTPGQGLQFLFEYFSETQRNKGNFPGRFSGRQFSNSRSEMNVSTLELGDSALYLCASSLGRGRSYEQYFGPGTRLTVT.

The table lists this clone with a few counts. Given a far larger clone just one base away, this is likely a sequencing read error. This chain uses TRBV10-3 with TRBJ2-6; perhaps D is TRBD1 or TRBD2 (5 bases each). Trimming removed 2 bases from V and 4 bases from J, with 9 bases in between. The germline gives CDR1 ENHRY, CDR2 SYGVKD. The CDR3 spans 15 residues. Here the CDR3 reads CAISEGGTGANVLTF. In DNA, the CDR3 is TGTGCCATCAGTGAGGGGGGTACCGGGGCCAACGTCCTGACTTTC.

The DNA of the CDR3 is TGTGCCAGCAGTTTATCGAAGGGACAGCTCACAGGCGGCTACACCTTC. Its translation is CASSLSKGQLTGGYTF. The chain uses TRBV27 and TRBJ1-2, with 7 bases fitting TRBD1. The germline V gene encodes CDR1 MNHEY and CDR2 SMNVEV (reference sequence). Trimming cost V 0 bases and J 8 bases; bases outside gene matches: 12. CDR3 length equals 16 residues.

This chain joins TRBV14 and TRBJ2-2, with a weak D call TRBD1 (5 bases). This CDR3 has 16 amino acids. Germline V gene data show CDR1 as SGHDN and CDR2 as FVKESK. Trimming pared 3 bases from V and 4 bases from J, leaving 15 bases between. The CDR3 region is CASSHTQRQITGELFF. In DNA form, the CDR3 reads TGTGCCAGCAGCCATACCCAGAGACAGATCACCGGGGAGCTGTTTTTT.

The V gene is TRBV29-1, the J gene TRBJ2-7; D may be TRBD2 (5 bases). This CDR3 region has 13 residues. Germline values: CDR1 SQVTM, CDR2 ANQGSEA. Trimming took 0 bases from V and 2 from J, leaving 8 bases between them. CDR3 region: CSVEEQTTYEQYF. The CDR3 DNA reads TGCAGCGTTGAAGAGCAGACTACCTACGAGCAGTACTTC.